This entry is about one T cell receptor (beta chain). The data were taken from a study of blood T cell repertoires in COVID-19. Study overall: The analysed material was cDNA or gDNA that came from T cells, B-cell-depleted T cells, or PBMCs.

The V gene end was trimmed by 10 bases and the J gene end by 2 bases; junction bases not matched to a gene: 12. The CDR3 covers 16 residues. From germline, CDR1 is LNHDA and CDR2 SQIVND (reference sequence). Seattle cases were enrolled at active infection and followed longitudinally. Authors' processing steps: Scientists estimated how many nucleated cells there were by amplifying reference gene primers. Profiling relied on immunoSEQ multiplex PCR, and the TCRdb table lists in-frame clones only, not all of them. The D gene and trimming were derived from the DNA, and the V and J assignments and clone size from that table. The sample shows approximately 200,000 clones, 85% to 90% of them seen only once.

Sequenced material: peripheral blood. The chain carries TRBV19 and TRBJ1-5, with 9 bases aligning to TRBD1. The sequence came from a man aged 25 to 40 with COVID-19, enrolled during active disease. CDR3 region: CATTTPGTGRNQPQHF. The CDR3 bases are TGTGCCACCACAACCCCGGGGACAGGGCGCAATCAGCCCCAGCATTTT.